These T cell receptor beta chains were read from a single sample in a study of vaccination effects on CD4 cells after COVID-19. Clones were sequenced by immunoSEQ multiplex PCR, and TCRdb holds only the in-frame ones, with some missing. The profile shows 30,000 or so clones, 72% of them singletons. The antigens of these receptors remain unknown. The material sequenced was CD4+ T cells from PBMCs cultured with HCoV-229E spike peptides, taken after COVID-19 vaccination. The receptors shown here come from a human donor who received a COVID-19 vaccine. The CDR3 runs from the conserved cysteine through the conserved F or W. Each record gives: D gene, clone size, J gene, V gene, CDR3 DNA, CDR3 protein. A D gene is named only where the DNA matches it firmly. Part of the rows lack a size; the others show once, few, many or a class for expanded clones.

d_gene: TRBD1; abundance: NA; j_gene: TRBJ1-1; v_gene: TRBV18; CDR3nt: TGTGCCAGCTCACGACAGGGCGACACTGAAGCTTTCTTT; CDR3aa: CASSRQGDTEAFF
d_gene: TRBD1; abundance: NA; j_gene: TRBJ1-1; v_gene: TRBV5-1; CDR3nt: TGCGCCAGCAGCGGGACAGCGGATGAAGCTTTCTTT; CDR3aa: CASSGTADEAFF
d_gene: NA; abundance: once; j_gene: TRBJ2-2; v_gene: TRBV10-3; CDR3nt: TGTGCCATCAGTGGGGTCCCGATTGCAGGGCGAAAGAACACCGGGGAGCTGTTTTTT; CDR3aa: CAISGVPIAGRKNTGELFF
d_gene: TRBD1; abundance: NA; j_gene: TRBJ1-6; v_gene: TRBV19; CDR3nt: TGTGCCAGTAGTTTTACGGGACAGGTGAATTCACCCCTCCACTTT; CDR3aa: CASSFTGQVNSPLHF
d_gene: NA; abundance: NA; j_gene: TRBJ1-1; v_gene: TRBV2; CDR3nt: TGTGCCAGCAGTGTCGGAGGCCACACTGAAGCTTTCTTT; CDR3aa: CASSVGGHTEAFF
d_gene: TRBD1; abundance: NA; j_gene: TRBJ1-2; v_gene: TRBV19; CDR3nt: TGTGCCAGTAGTGTTGGGACAGTCAACTATGGCTACACCTTC; CDR3aa: CASSVGTVNYGYTF
d_gene: TRBD1; abundance: NA; j_gene: TRBJ1-5; v_gene: TRBV19; CDR3nt: TGTGCCAGTAAGCAGGGGGTTTGGAATCAGCCCCAGCATTTT; CDR3aa: CASKQGVWNQPQHF
d_gene: NA; abundance: NA; j_gene: TRBJ2-7; v_gene: TRBV5-1; CDR3nt: TGCGCCAGCAGGCGTCAGCACGAGCAGTACTTC; CDR3aa: CASRRQHEQYF
d_gene: NA; abundance: NA; j_gene: TRBJ1-1; v_gene: TRBV24-1; CDR3nt: TGTGCCACCACAGTCTACGGGGACACTGAAGCTTTCTTT; CDR3aa: CATTVYGDTEAFF
d_gene: NA; abundance: few; j_gene: TRBJ2-7; v_gene: TRBV6-5; CDR3nt: TGTGCCAGCAGTTACACGGGAGCCTCGGAGCAGTACTTC; CDR3aa: CASSYTGASEQYF
d_gene: NA; abundance: NA; j_gene: TRBJ2-7; v_gene: TRBV18; CDR3nt: TGTGCCAGCTCACCATACAGTCTAGCAATGAAGGAAGAGCAGTACTTC; CDR3aa: CASSPYSLAMKEEQYF
d_gene: TRBD1; abundance: NA; j_gene: TRBJ2-4; v_gene: TRBV7-9; CDR3nt: TGTGCCAGCAGCTCCTCGACAGGGGAGAGGGCCAAAAACATTCAGTACTTC; CDR3aa: CASSSSTGERAKNIQYF
d_gene: NA; abundance: NA; j_gene: TRBJ2-1; v_gene: TRBV4-1; CDR3nt: TGCGCCAGCAGCCATTCTAGCATTAAAGCCTACAATGAGCAGTTCTTC; CDR3aa: CASSHSSIKAYNEQFF
d_gene: NA; abundance: NA; j_gene: TRBJ1-4; v_gene: TRBV5-1; CDR3nt: TGCGCCAGCAGCTTGGGACAAACTAATGAAAAACTGTTTTTT; CDR3aa: CASSLGQTNEKLFF
d_gene: NA; abundance: few; j_gene: TRBJ2-7; v_gene: TRBV6-2/TRBV6-3; CDR3nt: TGTGCCAGCAGTTACCGACCCTACGAGCAGTACTTC; CDR3aa: CASSYRPYEQYF
d_gene: NA; abundance: NA; j_gene: TRBJ1-1; v_gene: TRBV2; CDR3nt: TGTGCCAGCAGCCCCCCGGCAGTGAACACTGAAGCTTTCTTT; CDR3aa: CASSPPAVNTEAFF
d_gene: NA; abundance: NA; j_gene: TRBJ2-7; v_gene: TRBV14; CDR3nt: TGTGCCAGCAGCCAAGTTAGGGGCGAGCAGTACTTC; CDR3aa: CASSQVRGEQYF
d_gene: NA; abundance: NA; j_gene: TRBJ2-5; v_gene: TRBV5-1; CDR3nt: TGCGCCAGCAGCTTGGCCCCCTTCGGGGTGGAAGAGACCCAGTACTTC; CDR3aa: CASSLAPFGVEETQYF
d_gene: NA; abundance: NA; j_gene: TRBJ2-7; v_gene: TRBV4-1; CDR3nt: TGCGCCAGCAGCCAAGCCTCAATGCGGACAGAGAAGAACTACGAGCAGTACTTC; CDR3aa: CASSQASMRTEKNYEQYF
d_gene: NA; abundance: NA; j_gene: TRBJ1-4; v_gene: TRBV5-1; CDR3nt: TGCGCCAGCAGACGGGACATCGCAACTAATGAAAAACTGTTTTTT; CDR3aa: CASRRDIATNEKLFF
d_gene: TRBD1; abundance: once; j_gene: TRBJ2-3; v_gene: TRBV3-1/TRBV3-2; CDR3nt: TGTGCCAGCAGCCAAGGGACAGGGGTAGATACGCAGTATTTT; CDR3aa: CASSQGTGVDTQYF
d_gene: NA; abundance: NA; j_gene: TRBJ2-3; v_gene: TRBV3-1/TRBV3-2; CDR3nt: TGTGCCAGCAGCCCTAGCGAGTACCGCACAGATACGCAGTATTTT; CDR3aa: CASSPSEYRTDTQYF
d_gene: TRBD2; abundance: NA; j_gene: TRBJ2-1; v_gene: TRBV25-1; CDR3nt: TGTGCCAGCAGTATGTGGACTAGCGGGGACAATGAGCAGTTCTTC; CDR3aa: CASSMWTSGDNEQFF
d_gene: TRBD1; abundance: NA; j_gene: TRBJ1-2; v_gene: TRBV29-1; CDR3nt: TGCAGCGTCTCAGGGGGGGAGTATGGCTACACCTTC; CDR3aa: CSVSGGEYGYTF
d_gene: NA; abundance: NA; j_gene: TRBJ2-6; v_gene: TRBV24-1; CDR3nt: TGTGCCACCAGTGATCCACGTCCTGGGGCCAACGTCCTGACTTTC; CDR3aa: CATSDPRPGANVLTF
d_gene: TRBD2; abundance: once; j_gene: TRBJ2-5; v_gene: TRBV29-1; CDR3nt: TGCAGCGTGGCGGGGGGCACAGTTCAAGAGACCCAGTACTTC; CDR3aa: CSVAGGTVQETQYF
d_gene: NA; abundance: NA; j_gene: TRBJ1-5; v_gene: TRBV6-5; CDR3nt: TGTGCCAGCAGCCACGACAGGCATAGCAATCAGCCCCAGCATTTT; CDR3aa: CASSHDRHSNQPQHF
d_gene: NA; abundance: NA; j_gene: TRBJ1-1; v_gene: TRBV24-1; CDR3nt: TGTGCCACCAGTGATTCTTACGGGGGTATGAACACTGAAGCTTTCTTT; CDR3aa: CATSDSYGGMNTEAFF
d_gene: NA; abundance: NA; j_gene: TRBJ2-7; v_gene: TRBV5-1; CDR3nt: TGCGCCAGCAGCTTAGGAGGGACTTTCAGCTCCTACGAGCAGTACTTC; CDR3aa: CASSLGGTFSSYEQYF
d_gene: NA; abundance: NA; j_gene: TRBJ2-2; v_gene: TRBV20-1; CDR3nt: TGCAGTGCTACCGAAACCGGGGAGCTGTTTTTT; CDR3aa: CSATETGELFF
d_gene: TRBD2; abundance: NA; j_gene: TRBJ2-4; v_gene: TRBV6-6; CDR3nt: TGTGCCAGCAGTAGCGGGGGGGGAGCCGGAAACATTCAGTACTTC; CDR3aa: CASSSGGGAGNIQYF
d_gene: TRBD1; abundance: NA; j_gene: TRBJ1-5; v_gene: TRBV18; CDR3nt: TGTGCCAGCTCACCACCGGGACAGGGCAGCGATCAGCCCCAGCATTTT; CDR3aa: CASSPPGQGSDQPQHF
d_gene: TRBD1; abundance: NA; j_gene: TRBJ1-2; v_gene: TRBV18; CDR3nt: TGTGCCAGCTCACCCGGACAGGGAAGTTCCTATGGCTACACCTTC; CDR3aa: CASSPGQGSSYGYTF
d_gene: TRBD2; abundance: NA; j_gene: TRBJ2-1; v_gene: TRBV5-6; CDR3nt: TGTGCCAGCAGATCTCCCAGCGGGACTCGGGAGCAGTTCTTC; CDR3aa: CASRSPSGTREQFF
d_gene: NA; abundance: once; j_gene: TRBJ2-1; v_gene: TRBV29-1; CDR3nt: TGCAGCGTTGGGCAGCTAGTCAATGAGCAGTTCTTC; CDR3aa: CSVGQLVNEQFF
d_gene: NA; abundance: NA; j_gene: TRBJ2-1; v_gene: TRBV19; CDR3nt: TGTGCCAGTAGCCGACAGGGGCAACTGCGGGAGGGCCGAGACAATGAGCAGTTCTTC; CDR3aa: CASSRQGQLREGRDNEQFF